This paragraph reports one T cell receptor beta chain. The antigen is undetermined. CDR1 SGHRS and CDR2 YFSETQ come from the germline V gene. V lost 4 bases to trimming and J lost 9 bases; unmatched junction nucleotides: 10. The CDR3 sequence is 14 residues long. The data stem from a study of cytomegalovirus exposure and HLA in healthy donors. A multiplex PCR was run with 60 Vbeta primers and 13 Jbeta primers. Profiled with immunoSEQ multiplex PCR; TCRdb holds only in-frame clones, not every one. The sample yields over 45,000 clones, of which the top ten take up approximately 2.1%. Whole-study results and caveats: Reported performance of the classifier showed diagnosis of cytomegalovirus status with high specificity and sensitivity.

V gene TRBV5-1 combines with J gene TRBJ2-1; TRBD1 agrees at 7 bases. Sequenced material: PBMCs. This TCR derives from a young woman in good health and CMV-seronegative. Written as DNA, the CDR3 is TGCGCCAGCAGCCTCTCGACAGGGACGCCTGAGCAGTTCTTC. Translated: CASSLSTGTPEQFF.